This record concerns one TCR beta chain sequence. Sequenced by immunoSEQ multiplex PCR; TCRdb stores in-frame clones only, minus some. The sample gives around 300,000 clones, over 75% of which show up once; about 10% is in the top ten. This sample was included in a study of blood T cell repertoires in COVID-19. Trimming removed 4 bases from V and 3 bases from J; junction bases left unmatched: 5. There are 15 residues in the CDR3. Germline V gives CDR1 ENHRY, CDR2 SYGVKD. The sequenced sample consisted of peripheral blood. The rearrangement links TRBV10-3 to TRBJ1-1; 10 bases fit TRBD1. The clonotype originates from a woman in her 70s with acute or convalescent COVID-19. CDR3 region: CAISAPGTGDTEAFF. DNA of the CDR3: TGTGCCATCAGTGCCCCCGGGACAGGGGACACTGAAGCTTTCTTT.